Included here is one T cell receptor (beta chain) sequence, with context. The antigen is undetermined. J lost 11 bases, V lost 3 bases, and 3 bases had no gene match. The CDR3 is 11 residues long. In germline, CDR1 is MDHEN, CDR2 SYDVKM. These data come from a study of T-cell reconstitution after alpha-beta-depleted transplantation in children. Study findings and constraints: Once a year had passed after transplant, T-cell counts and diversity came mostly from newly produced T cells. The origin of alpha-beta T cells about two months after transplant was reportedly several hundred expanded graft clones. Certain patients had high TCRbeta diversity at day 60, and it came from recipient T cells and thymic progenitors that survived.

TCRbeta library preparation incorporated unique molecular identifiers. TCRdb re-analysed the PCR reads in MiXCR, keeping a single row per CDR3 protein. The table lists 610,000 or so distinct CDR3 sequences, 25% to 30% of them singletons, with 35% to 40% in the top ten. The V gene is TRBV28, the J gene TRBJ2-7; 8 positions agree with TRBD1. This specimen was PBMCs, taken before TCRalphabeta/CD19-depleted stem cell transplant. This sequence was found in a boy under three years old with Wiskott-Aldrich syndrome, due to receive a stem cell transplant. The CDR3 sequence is CASSLRGQEYF. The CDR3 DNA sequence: TGTGCCAGCAGTTTGAGGGGACAGGAGTACTTC.